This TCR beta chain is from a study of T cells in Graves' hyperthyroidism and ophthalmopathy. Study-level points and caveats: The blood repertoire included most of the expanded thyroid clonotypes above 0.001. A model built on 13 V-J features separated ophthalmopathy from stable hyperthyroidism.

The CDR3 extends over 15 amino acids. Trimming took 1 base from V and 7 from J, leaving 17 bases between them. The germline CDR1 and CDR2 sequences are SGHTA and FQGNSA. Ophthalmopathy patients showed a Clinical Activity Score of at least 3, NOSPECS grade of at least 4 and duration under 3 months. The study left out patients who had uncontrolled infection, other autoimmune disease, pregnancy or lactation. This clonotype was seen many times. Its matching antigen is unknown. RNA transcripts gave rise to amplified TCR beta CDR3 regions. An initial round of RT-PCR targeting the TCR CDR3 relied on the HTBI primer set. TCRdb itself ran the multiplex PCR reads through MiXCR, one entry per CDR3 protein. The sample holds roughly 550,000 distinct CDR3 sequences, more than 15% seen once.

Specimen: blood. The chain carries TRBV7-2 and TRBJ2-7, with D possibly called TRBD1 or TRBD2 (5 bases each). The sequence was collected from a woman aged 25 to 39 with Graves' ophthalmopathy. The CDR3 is CASSLVRQGPLEQYF. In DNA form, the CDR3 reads TGTGCCAGCAGCTTAGTTCGGCAGGGACCTTTGGAGCAGTACTTC.